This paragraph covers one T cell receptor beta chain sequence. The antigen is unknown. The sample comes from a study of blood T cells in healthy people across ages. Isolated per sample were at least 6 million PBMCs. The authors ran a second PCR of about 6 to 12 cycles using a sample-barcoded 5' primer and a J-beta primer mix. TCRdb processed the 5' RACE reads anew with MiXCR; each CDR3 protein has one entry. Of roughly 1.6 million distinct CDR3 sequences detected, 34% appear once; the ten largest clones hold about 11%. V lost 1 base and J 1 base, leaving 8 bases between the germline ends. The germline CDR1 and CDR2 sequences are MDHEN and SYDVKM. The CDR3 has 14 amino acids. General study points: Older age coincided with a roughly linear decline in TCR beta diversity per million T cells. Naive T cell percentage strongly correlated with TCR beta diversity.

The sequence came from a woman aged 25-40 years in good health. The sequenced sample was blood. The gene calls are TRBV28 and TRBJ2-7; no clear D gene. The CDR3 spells CASSLSRRSYEQYF. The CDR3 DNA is TGTGCCAGCAGTTTATCGCGGAGATCCTACGAGCAGTACTTC.